This entry lists 23 T cell receptor beta chains sequenced from one sample in a study of T-cell memory formation after mild COVID-19. TCRdb re-analysed the 5' RACE reads in MiXCR, keeping a single row per CDR3 protein. The sample consists of more than 300,000 distinct CDR3 sequences, 20% to 25% of them appearing once. The sequenced material came from PBMCs or a T cell subset sorted from them (not recorded which). All receptors derive from a man aged 18 to 30 who had mild COVID-19 (a few samples of this study predate the infection). Cell type and time point are not known.

CDR3 nucleotides: TGTGCCAGCAGCGTAGCGGGACAAGTGAACACTGAAGCTTTCTTT. Amino acid sequence: CASSVAGQVNTEAFF. The chain uses TRBV9 and TRBJ1-1, with D possibly being TRBD1 (6 bases). V was shortened by 0 bases and J by 0 bases, with 9 bases between the two germline ends. The CDR3 is 15 amino acids. The germline CDR1 and CDR2 sequences are SGDLS and YYNGEE.

This clonotype turned up a few times. J is TRBJ2-2 and V is TRBV11-1; 14 bases are a match to TRBD2. The V gene's germline CDR1 is SGHAT and CDR2 FQDESV (reference sequence). After removal of 5 bases from V and 4 bases from J, the junction contained 6 bases not matched to a gene. The CDR3 loop spans 17 amino acids. In DNA, the CDR3 is TGTGCCAGCAGCAGACTAGCGGGGGGGCGTGGCACCGGGGAGCTGTTTTTT. Its translation is CASSRLAGGRGTGELFF.

The V gene is TRBV5-1, the J gene TRBJ1-1, with D possibly being TRBD1 (5 bases). Germline V gene lookup returns CDR1 SGHRS and CDR2 YFSETQ. Trimming removed 4 bases at V and 6 bases at J, with 25 bases between. CDR3 size: 17 residues. Here the CDR3 DNA reads TGCGCCAGCAGCCGTGGCATGGCGAGGGATGGGGACTCTGAAGCTTTCTTT. This translates into CASSRGMARDGDSEAFF.

V gene TRBV11-3 combines with J gene TRBJ2-3, with TRBD1 identical over 9 bases. This CDR3 is built from 15 residues. Looked up from germline, CDR1 is SGHNT and CDR2 is YENEEA. Trimming cost V 5 bases and J 6 bases; bases outside gene matches: 9. This chain's CDR3 is CASSPGQGNGDTQYF. CDR3 DNA: TGTGCCAGCAGCCCGGGACAGGGAAACGGGGATACGCAGTATTTT.

The chain has TRBV4-3 and TRBJ2-3; D gene unclear. This CDR3 region has 15 residues. The V and J ends lost 0 bases and 1 base respectively, with 8 bases between them. Per germline, CDR1 LGHNA and CDR2 YSLEER. CDR3 coding DNA: TGCGCCAGCAGCCAAGATTCGTTACGCACAGATACGCAGTATTTT. Translated, it gives CASSQDSLRTDTQYF.

CDR3 in DNA: TGTGCCAACATAGGAACCTACACCTTC. The encoded protein is CANIGTYTF. The rearrangement joins TRBV5-6 to TRBJ1-2; D is ambiguous. The V end lost 9 bases, the J end lost 10 bases, and 10 bases lay between the germline ends. This CDR3 contains 9 residues. Germline assignment: CDR1 SGHDT and CDR2 YYEEEE.

This clonotype was seen more than once but under ten times. The chain uses TRBV20-1 and TRBJ1-2; D is perhaps TRBD1 (5 bases). This CDR3 has 14 amino acids. Germline V gene data show CDR1 as DFQATT and CDR2 as SNEGSKA (reference sequence). V lost 4 bases to trimming and J lost 4 bases, with 16 bases between them. For the CDR3, the DNA is TGCAGTGCTACAACCATTGACAGAACCTATGGCTACACCTTC. Its translation is CSATTIDRTYGYTF.

V usage is TRBV29-1 and J usage is TRBJ1-2, with D maybe TRBD1 (5 bases). Deletions cut 3 bases from V and 4 bases from J, with 12 bases between. The CDR3 is made up of 13 amino acids. CDR1 is SQVTM and CDR2 is ANQGSEA in the germline V gene. The CDR3 is CSVEDRGGYGYTF. In DNA form, the CDR3 reads TGCAGCGTTGAGGACCGGGGGGGCTATGGCTACACCTTC.

This clonotype was counted many times. The chain has TRBV5-1 and TRBJ2-1, with 8 bases that match TRBD2. Germline V gene data show CDR1 as SGHRS and CDR2 as YFSETQ. The CDR3 sequence is 15 residues long. The ends lost 4 bases at V and 6 bases at J; junction bases unmatched: 9. The CDR3 nucleotides are TGCGCCAGCAGCGCAGGACTAGCTGTAATCAATGAGCAGTTCTTC. It codes for CASSAGLAVINEQFF. Filled out from reference TRBV5-1 and TRBJ2-1, the complete variable domain reads KAGVTQTPRYLIKTRGQQVTLSCSPISGHRSVSWYQQTPGQGLQFLFEYFSETQRNKGNFPGRFSGRQFSNSRSEMNVSTLELGDSALYLCASSAGLAVINEQFFGPGTRLTVL.

This chain uses TRBV15 with TRBJ2-1; D may be TRBD1 or TRBD2 (5 bases each). This CDR3 region has 14 residues. V gave up 1 base and J gave up 9 bases, with 13 bases separating them. CDR1 and CDR2 (germline): LNHNV, YYDKDF (reference sequence). The CDR3: CATSRGDPSIEQFF. In nucleotides, the CDR3 is TGTGCCACCAGCAGAGGGGACCCCAGCATTGAGCAGTTCTTC.

A few counts support this clonotype. The CDR3 here is CASSVFPRKDNEQFF. CDR3 coding DNA: TGTGCCAGCAGCGTATTCCCACGCAAAGACAATGAGCAGTTCTTC. The genes are TRBV9 and TRBJ2-1; D gene ambiguous. Germline V gives CDR1 SGDLS, CDR2 YYNGEE. Deletions cut 1 base from V and 5 bases from J, with 13 bases between. The CDR3 consists of 15 residues.

This clonotype was seen many times. The gene calls are TRBV7-2 and TRBJ1-1; D not certain. The V gene lost 5 bases and the J gene lost 4 bases, with 8 bases spanning the gap. The CDR3 sequence is 12 residues long. Per germline, CDR1 SGHTA and CDR2 FQGNSA. CDR3 loop: CASSVQGTEAFF. The CDR3 DNA sequence: TGTGCCAGCAGCGTCCAAGGCACTGAAGCTTTCTTT.

The chain carries TRBV4-3 and TRBJ1-6; possible D gene TRBD1, 5 bases. From germline, CDR1 is LGHNA and CDR2 YSLEER. V was trimmed by 3 bases and J by 10 bases, leaving 19 bases between them. The CDR3 covers 16 residues. The CDR3 nucleotides read TGCGCCAGCAGCCAGGAGGATAGGGGATTAGGGTCACCCCTCCACTTT. Translated, it gives CASSQEDRGLGSPLHF.

This clonotype was seen many times. This rearrangement joins TRBV4-3 to TRBJ2-3; tentatively, D is TRBD1 (6 bases). From germline, CDR1 is LGHNA and CDR2 YSLEER. Trimming cost V 1 base and J 0 bases, with 8 bases left between them. CDR3 size: 15 residues. DNA for the CDR3: TGCGCCAGCAGCCAAGGGACAGACAGCACAGATACGCAGTATTTT. Amino acids: CASSQGTDSTDTQYF.

This clonotype was seen only a few times. The chain uses TRBV19 and TRBJ1-5, with TRBD1 identical over 7 bases. V shed 7 bases and J 2 bases; nucleotides not matched to a gene: 5. Germline V gene lookup returns CDR1 LNHDA and CDR2 SQIVND (reference sequence). The CDR3 covers 14 residues. The CDR3 loop reads CASTPTGGNQPQHF. The CDR3 DNA is TGTGCCAGTACCCCTACAGGGGGCAATCAGCCCCAGCATTTT.

V and J are TRBV27 and TRBJ2-1; no definite D call. Trimming removed 6 bases at V and 14 bases at J, with 20 bases between. CDR1 and CDR2 from the germline V gene are MNHEY and SMNVEV (reference sequence). The CDR3 spans 13 residues. CDR3: CASRLLSGFSEFF. The CDR3 DNA sequence: TGTGCCAGCAGGCTGCTATCCGGCTTTAGTGAGTTCTTC.

In its sample, this clonotype was seen once. This chain uses TRBV7-9 with TRBJ2-7, with 9 bases identical to TRBD2. Unmatched junction bases numbered 8, after V lost 1 base and J lost 4 bases. In germline, CDR1 is SEHNR, CDR2 FQNEAQ (reference sequence). CDR3 length: 16 residues. The chain's CDR3 is CASSLGASGATYEQYF. The CDR3 DNA reads TGTGCCAGCAGCTTAGGGGCTAGCGGGGCTACTTACGAGCAGTACTTC.

The V call is TRBV5-5, the J call TRBJ2-1; a weak D match, TRBD2 (6 bases). V lost 2 bases, J lost 4 bases, and 10 bases lay in between. Germline V gives CDR1 SGHKS, CDR2 YYEKEE (reference sequence). The CDR3 contains 14 residues. CDR3 nucleotides: TGTGCCAGCAGCTTAGAAAGCGGGTACAATGAGCAGTTCTTC. Translating gives CASSLESGYNEQFF.

This clonotype was seen a few times. The chain has TRBV27 and TRBJ1-1, with D uncertain. Germline lookup yields CDR1 MNHEY and CDR2 SMNVEV (reference sequence). Deletions cut 0 bases from V and 4 bases from J, with 6 bases between. The CDR3 has 13 residues. CDR3 sequence: CASSLSRGTEAFF. Written as DNA, the CDR3 is TGTGCCAGCAGTTTATCCCGGGGCACTGAAGCTTTCTTT.

There are many counts of this clonotype. The chain is built from TRBV12-3 or TRBV12-4 and TRBJ1-1, with D perhaps TRBD1 (5 bases). V lost 3 bases to trimming and J lost 2 bases, with 22 bases between them. The CDR3 loop spans 18 amino acids. The CDR3 here is CASSFLGLLMAGNTEAFF. CDR3 nucleotides: TGTGCCAGCAGTTTTCTGGGGCTTCTCATGGCAGGCAACACTGAAGCTTTCTTT.

The table lists this clonotype with a few counts. CDR3 amino acids: CASSVAGQRGSPLHF. DNA for the CDR3: TGTGCCAGCAGCGTAGCCGGGCAGCGGGGTTCACCCCTCCACTTT. The rearrangement joins TRBV9 to TRBJ1-6; D gene uncertain. The V end lost 0 bases, the J end lost 9 bases, and 13 bases lay between the germline ends. The CDR3 runs to 15 residues. The germline gives CDR1 SGDLS, CDR2 YYNGEE.

This chain connects TRBV2 to TRBJ2-1, with a weak D call TRBD2 (6 bases). The ends were cut back, 11 bases at V and 2 bases at J, with 13 bases in the middle. The length of the CDR3 is 13 residues. Germline CDR1 is SNHLY and CDR2 is FYNNEI. This chain's CDR3 is CASEGLPYNEQFF. The CDR3 DNA follows: TGTGCCTCCGAGGGACTTCCCTACAATGAGCAGTTCTTC.

The table lists this clonotype with a count of one. The chain combines TRBV28 with TRBJ2-1; 8 bases match TRBD2. The CDR3 consists of 15 residues. J was trimmed by 7 bases and V by 6 bases; bases with no gene match: 11. Germline loops: CDR1 MDHEN, CDR2 SYDVKM. In DNA form, the CDR3 reads TGTGCCAGCAGGGACGATCGACTAGCGTTGAATGAGCAGTTCTTC. Encoded protein: CASRDDRLALNEQFF.